This T cell receptor beta chain appears in the sequencing data of a study of T cells after yellow fever vaccination. Using its own MiXCR run on the 5' RACE reads, TCRdb lists one record per CDR3 protein. In the table there are some 500,000 distinct CDR3 sequences, 13% of which are singletons. This CDR3 has 14 residues. The V gene lost 6 bases and the J gene lost 5 bases, with 16 bases spanning the gap. The sample was PBMCs, taken on the day of the yellow fever booster vaccination. This chain joins TRBV12-3 or TRBV12-4 and TRBJ1-2; D may be TRBD1 (5 bases). This receptor was identified in a man under 40 who received the YFV17D yellow fever vaccine. The CDR3 loop is CASSRHGGLYGYTF. CDR3 DNA: TGTGCCAGCAGCCGACACGGGGGACTTTATGGCTACACCTTC.